One sample yielded the 22 T cell receptor beta chains listed below, sequenced in a study of cytomegalovirus exposure and HLA in healthy donors. Using immunoSEQ multiplex PCR, the repertoire was profiled, and TCRdb retains in-frame clones only, with some absent. The sample contains 200,000 or so clones, approximately 80% of which appear only once. Sequenced sample: PBMCs. The receptor source for this set is a woman aged 25 to 39 in good health and CMV-seropositive.

This sequence joins TRBV5-1 and TRBJ2-7, with D possibly TRBD2 on 6 matching bases. Germline CDR1 reads SGHRS; CDR2 reads YFSETQ. The CDR3 contains 13 residues. Trimming removed 5 bases from V and 2 bases from J, with 11 bases in between. CDR3 protein: CASSAGYTYEQYF. The CDR3 DNA reads TGCGCCAGCAGTGCGGGGTACACCTACGAGCAGTACTTC.

This chain links TRBV30 with TRBJ1-4; possible D gene TRBD1, 5 bases. Per the germline V gene, CDR1 is GTSNPN and CDR2 is SVGIG (reference sequence). The CDR3 runs to 14 residues. Trimming removed 4 bases at V and 3 bases at J, with 12 bases between. The CDR3 here is CAWKSRAANEKLFF. In DNA form, the CDR3 reads TGTGCCTGGAAGAGCAGGGCTGCTAATGAAAAACTGTTTTTT.

The rearrangement links TRBV5-1 to TRBJ2-5, with D perhaps TRBD2 (6 bases). V was trimmed by 6 bases and J by 2 bases, leaving 17 bases between them. Germline V lookup: CDR1 SGHRS, CDR2 YFSETQ. This CDR3 is built from 15 residues. Here the CDR3 DNA reads TGCGCCAGCACCCCTAGGAGGGCAGGACAAGAGACCCAGTACTTC. It is translated as CASTPRRAGQETQYF.

The rearrangement links TRBV29-1 to TRBJ2-7, with D possibly TRBD2 on 6 matching bases. V gave up 6 bases and J gave up 4 bases, with 16 bases separating them. Germline loops: CDR1 SQVTM, CDR2 ANQGSEA. CDR3 size: 13 residues. CDR3 nucleotides: TGCAGCGTAGACACGGGACTCAGATACGAGCAGTACTTC. This gives the protein CSVDTGLRYEQYF.

This chain uses TRBV5-6 with TRBJ2-7; 12 bases are shared with TRBD2. CDR1 and CDR2 from the germline V gene are SGHDT and YYEEEE. The CDR3 length is 14 residues. J was trimmed by 7 bases and V by 4 bases; bases with no gene match: 6. CDR3 in DNA: TGTGCCAGCAGCATTGGACTAGCGGGATCAGAGCAGTACTTC. Residues: CASSIGLAGSEQYF.

Details on this clone: Sequence at one end of the junction differs from germline and may be a read error. The rearrangement uses TRBV6-1 and TRBJ2-7, with TRBD2 identical over 11 bases. The CDR3 sequence is 14 residues long. From germline, CDR1 is MNHNS and CDR2 SASEGT. CDR3 coding DNA: TGTGCCAGCAGTGCGGGACTAGCGGACGGGGTACGGGGCTTC. Amino acid sequence: CASSAGLADGVRGF.

This clone was picked up a small number of times. The chain recombines TRBV5-6 with TRBJ1-2; maybe TRBD1 (6 bases). From germline, CDR1 is SGHDT and CDR2 YYEEEE. V was cut by 2 bases and J by 7 bases, with 12 bases left in between. This CDR3 comprises 13 residues. Here the CDR3 reads CASSFNREPGYTF. The CDR3 DNA sequence: TGTGCCAGCAGCTTTAACAGGGAGCCTGGCTACACCTTC.

This chain joins TRBV5-4 and TRBJ2-3; 10 bases match TRBD1. The CDR3 has 15 amino acids. Germline V gene sequence: CDR1 SGHNT, CDR2 YYREEE (reference sequence). Unmatched junction bases numbered 5, after V lost 3 bases and J lost 4 bases. DNA for the CDR3: TGTGCCAGCAGCTCGACAGGGGGCGGGGCAGATACGCAGTATTTT. Its protein product is CASSSTGGGADTQYF.

The V and J genes are TRBV5-1 and TRBJ1-3; 10 nucleotides align to TRBD1. Losses at the gene ends were 3 bases for V and 5 bases for J; bases not matched to a gene: 5. This CDR3 contains 15 residues. Germline assignment: CDR1 SGHRS and CDR2 YFSETQ. The CDR3 region has the DNA TGCGCCAGCAGCTCTGGGACAGGGGATAGAAACACCATATATTTT. The encoded protein is CASSSGTGDRNTIYF.

Concerning this clone: The junction differs from germline at one of its ends, possibly a read error. The chain recombines TRBV29-1 with TRBJ2-7; D unclear. The CDR3 has 13 amino acids. Germline loops: CDR1 SQVTM, CDR2 ANQGSEA. The CDR3 protein is CSVEGEDPYEQYF. CDR3 coding DNA: TGCAGCGTCGAAGGTGAGGATCCCTACGAGCAGTACTTC.

This clone was picked up one time. The chain couples TRBV19 to TRBJ2-7; D gene uncertain. Between the trimmed V and J ends, which lost 1 base and 1 base, there was a span of 5 bases. Germline CDR1 is LNHDA and CDR2 is SQIVND (reference sequence). CDR3 length: 13 amino acids. The CDR3 loop is CASSIGRSYEQYF. The CDR3 nucleotides read TGTGCCAGTAGTATAGGCAGATCCTACGAGCAGTACTTC.

The V call is TRBV18, the J call TRBJ2-2, with D maybe TRBD2 (5 bases). The CDR3 consists of 14 residues. Trimming shortened V by 1 base and J by 5 bases, and 8 bases separated the two germline ends. Germline values: CDR1 KGHSH, CDR2 LQKENI. The CDR3 loop is CASSPRERTGELFF. As DNA, the CDR3 is TGTGCCAGCTCACCACGGGAGAGGACCGGGGAGCTGTTTTTT.

The chain has TRBV9 and TRBJ2-2; the D gene is possibly TRBD1 (5 bases). Germline lookup yields CDR1 SGDLS and CDR2 YYNGEE. V gave up 5 bases and J gave up 2 bases, with 16 bases separating them. The CDR3 totals 16 residues. Written as DNA, the CDR3 is TGTGCCAGCAGTGCGACAGTTTCAGGCAACACCGGGGAGCTGTTTTTT. It encodes CASSATVSGNTGELFF.

The chain is built from TRBV29-1 and TRBJ1-4, with D possibly TRBD1 on 5 matching bases. CDR3 size: 13 residues. Between the trimmed V and J ends, which lost 6 bases and 2 bases, there was a span of 10 bases. The germline CDR1 and CDR2 sequences are SQVTM and ANQGSEA. In nucleotides, the CDR3 is TGCAGCGTCAGGGTATCCACTAATGAAAAACTGTTTTTT. Amino acids: CSVRVSTNEKLFF. The variable domain in full, completed from reference TRBV29-1 and TRBJ1-4, reads SAVISQKPSRDICQRGTSLTIQCQVDSQVTMMFWYRQQPGQSLTLIATANQGSEATYESGFVIDKFPISRPNLTFSTLTVSNMSPEDSSIYLCSVRVSTNEKLFFGSGTQLSVL.

The V gene is TRBV5-6, the J gene TRBJ2-1; no firm D call. Per the germline V gene, CDR1 is SGHDT and CDR2 is YYEEEE. This CDR3 has 11 amino acids. V lost 1 base, J lost 10 bases, and 6 bases lay in between. The CDR3 DNA follows: TGTGCCAGCAGCTTGTCCTACGAGCAGTTCTTC. This encodes CASSLSYEQFF.

This chain connects TRBV5-1 to TRBJ2-1; the D gene is possibly TRBD2 (5 bases). The CDR3 covers 14 residues. V lost 5 bases to trimming and J lost 9 bases, with 18 bases between them. Germline loops: CDR1 SGHRS, CDR2 YFSETQ. The CDR3 DNA follows: TGCGCCAGCAGTCGGGTACCGAGCGGCCCTGAGCAGTTCTTC. Its protein is CASSRVPSGPEQFF.

This sequence joins TRBV5-4 and TRBJ2-2; 9 bases are a match to TRBD2. This CDR3 spans 17 amino acids. The V gene end was trimmed by 0 bases and the J gene end by 7 bases; junction bases not matched to a gene: 10. Germline CDR1 reads SGHNT; CDR2 reads YYREEE (reference sequence). The CDR3 reads CASSLGREREVGGELFF. CDR3 DNA sequence: TGTGCCAGCAGCTTGGGGCGGGAGCGGGAGGTCGGCGGGGAGCTGTTTTTT.

The CDR3 DNA follows: TGTGCCAGCAACTATCCGGGGGGGACAGGGGTATCCGAGCAGTACTTC. This sequence encodes CASNYPGGTGVSEQYF. The rearrangement uses TRBV6-6 and TRBJ2-7; 10 bases agree with TRBD1. Per germline, CDR1 MNHNY and CDR2 SVGAGI (reference sequence). V was pared by 7 bases and J by 6 bases, with 15 bases of the junction left unmatched. The CDR3 is 16 residues long.

The J gene is TRBJ2-2, the V gene TRBV7-9, with D possibly matching TRBD2 (6 bases). This CDR3 has 14 residues. Germline-derived CDR1 and CDR2 are SEHNR and FQNEAQ (reference sequence). V lost 3 bases to trimming and J lost 6 bases, with 11 bases between them. The CDR3 DNA follows: TGTGCCAGCAGCTTTTGGGGGGACGCCGGGGAGCTGTTTTTT. It is translated as CASSFWGDAGELFF. The full variable domain, rest sourced from reference TRBV7-9 and TRBJ2-2, is DTGVSQNPRHKITKRGQNVTFRCDPISEHNRLYWYRQTLGQGPEFLTYFQNEAQLEKSRLLSDRFSAERPKGSFSTLEIQRTEQGDSAMYLCASSFWGDAGELFFGEGSRLTVL.

Turning to this clone: An end of the junction does not agree with germline; a read error may underlie this. The chain links TRBV6-5 to TRBJ1-1; D might be TRBD1 (6 bases). CDR1 and CDR2 from the germline V gene are MNHEY and SVGAGI. CDR3 size: 12 residues. CDR3 region: CASSGWDTEAFF. DNA of the CDR3: TGTGCCAGCAGTGGGTGGGACACCGAAGCTTTCTTT.

This chain uses TRBV6-5 with TRBJ1-1, with unresolved D. Trimming took off 0 bases at V and 4 bases at J, with 12 bases between the two ends. Germline V CDR1 and CDR2: MNHEY, SVGAGI. CDR3 length: 15 residues. This CDR3 is CASSYSNAPGTEAFF. Written as DNA, the CDR3 is TGTGCCAGCAGTTACTCGAATGCCCCGGGCACTGAAGCTTTCTTT.

The chain joins TRBV9 to TRBJ2-3; tentative D call: TRBD1 (7 bases). This CDR3 contains 16 residues. Trimming shortened V by 3 bases and J by 6 bases, and 20 bases separated the two germline ends. From germline, CDR1 is SGDLS and CDR2 YYNGEE. CDR3 nucleotide sequence: TGTGCCAGCAGCGCCTCGACAGGGTTGGGGGGTGATACGCAGTATTTT. It codes for CASSASTGLGGDTQYF.